The 14 T cell receptor beta chains listed next were all sequenced from one sample in a study of T-cell reconstitution after alpha-beta-depleted transplantation in children. Unique molecular identifiers were built into the TCRbeta library. TCRdb analysed the PCR reads with MiXCR anew, one entry per CDR3 protein. Among approximately 430,000 distinct CDR3 sequences, 16% were seen once, and the ten largest hold under 30%. Source: PBMCs, mostly from graft donor cells, taken 360 days after TCRalphabeta/CD19-depleted stem cell transplant. The receptors here all came from a boy less than two years old who had a stem cell transplant for Wiskott-Aldrich syndrome, so the T cells may come from the graft donor.

This clonotype was counted only a few times. CDR3 coding DNA: TGTGCCATCAGTGAGCGAAACACGGGGGCTAATGAAAAACTGTTTTTT. It yields the protein CAISERNTGANEKLFF. The chain couples TRBV10-3 to TRBJ1-4; D may be TRBD1 (5 bases). CDR3 size: 16 residues. Trimming cost V 2 bases and J 3 bases, with 13 bases left between them. CDR1 and CDR2 (germline): ENHRY, SYGVKD.

V gene TRBV9 combines with J gene TRBJ2-2, with 7 nucleotides matching TRBD1. The V gene end was trimmed by 2 bases and the J gene end by 4 bases; junction bases not matched to a gene: 5. Germline V gene data show CDR1 as SGDLS and CDR2 as YYNGEE. The CDR3 has 15 amino acids. The CDR3 DNA sequence: TGTGCCAGCAGCGTTAGGGGGCGCAGCACCGGGGAGCTGTTTTTT. It encodes CASSVRGRSTGELFF.

This clonotype appeared a few times. The genes are TRBV7-9 and TRBJ2-1; 9 bases are a match to TRBD2. This CDR3 contains 16 residues. The germline V gene has CDR1 SEHNR and CDR2 FQNEAQ (reference sequence). The ends lost 0 bases at V and 6 bases at J; junction bases unmatched: 6. CDR3 protein: CASSLAHRGGANEQFF. The CDR3 DNA follows: TGTGCCAGCAGCTTAGCGCATCGCGGGGGGGCCAATGAGCAGTTCTTC.

This clonotype appeared a few times. The chain recombines TRBV10-3 with TRBJ2-1; 7 nucleotides match TRBD1. The CDR3 totals 12 residues. Germline V gene data show CDR1 as ENHRY and CDR2 as SYGVKD. J lost 6 bases, V lost 7 bases, and 3 bases had no gene match. CDR3 DNA: TGTGCCATCACCGGGACAGCCAATGAGCAGTTCTTC. Translating gives CAITGTANEQFF.

This clonotype has only a few counts. This chain joins TRBV28 and TRBJ1-6; tentatively, D is TRBD1 (5 bases). Trimming shortened V by 1 base and J by 9 bases, and 16 bases separated the two germline ends. The germline CDR1 and CDR2 sequences are MDHEN and SYDVKM. This CDR3 comprises 16 residues. In DNA form, the CDR3 reads TGTGCCAGCAGTTTATTCCCGGGCCAGGGAGGTTCACCCCTCCACTTT. Its protein is CASSLFPGQGGSPLHF.

This clonotype was detected ten times or more. The genes are TRBV10-3 and TRBJ2-1; 10 nucleotides line up with TRBD2. After removal of 6 bases from V and 5 bases from J, the junction contained 7 bases not matched to a gene. In germline, CDR1 is ENHRY, CDR2 SYGVKD. The CDR3 runs 15 residues. CDR3 nucleotide sequence: TGTGCCATCAGGCCTGGACTAGCGGTGGACAATGAGCAGTTCTTC. It specifies CAIRPGLAVDNEQFF.

This clonotype was counted many times. The chain links TRBV20-1 to TRBJ1-4; no definite D call. Per germline, CDR1 DFQATT and CDR2 SNEGSKA (reference sequence). With 6 bases removed from V and 7 bases from J, the gap between germline ends came to 15 bases. The CDR3 loop spans 13 amino acids. CDR3 in DNA: TGCAGTGCGATAACGACTGTTGGTGAAAAACTGTTTTTT. Protein product: CSAITTVGEKLFF.

The rearrangement uses TRBV6-1 and TRBJ2-1; D remains ambiguous. V lost 4 bases to trimming and J lost 2 bases, with 15 bases between them. CDR1 is MNHNS, CDR2 SASEGT, per germline. This CDR3 has 16 residues. The CDR3 nucleotides read TGTGCCAGCAGTGGTCTGACTGGTCCGACCTACAATGAGCAGTTCTTC. Translating gives CASSGLTGPTYNEQFF.

This clonotype has more than one count but fewer than ten. The chain couples TRBV20-1 to TRBJ2-1, with TRBD2 identical over 7 bases. The CDR3 runs to 13 residues. Germline values: CDR1 DFQATT, CDR2 SNEGSKA (reference sequence). V was clipped by 5 bases and J by 6 bases; unmatched bases: 7. CDR3 sequence: CSAPATSANEQFF. The CDR3 region has the DNA TGCAGTGCTCCTGCTACTAGCGCCAATGAGCAGTTCTTC.

This clonotype came up many times. The chain is built from TRBV29-1 and TRBJ2-3; TRBD2 is a possible D gene (5 bases). V was trimmed by 7 bases and J by 4 bases, leaving 15 bases between them. This CDR3 contains 13 residues. Germline loops: CDR1 SQVTM, CDR2 ANQGSEA. The CDR3 protein is CSAGKQIADTQYF. The CDR3 coding sequence is TGCAGCGCGGGGAAGCAGATCGCAGATACGCAGTATTTT.

The chain recombines TRBV18 with TRBJ2-1; TRBD1 might be the D (6 bases). This CDR3 contains 15 residues. Germline V gene data show CDR1 as KGHSH and CDR2 as LQKENI. Trimming stripped 2 bases from V and 0 bases from J, with 8 bases between. DNA of the CDR3: TGTGCCAGCTCACCAATGGACAGCTCCTACAATGAGCAGTTCTTC. Encoded protein: CASSPMDSSYNEQFF.

This clonotype turned up a few times. J is TRBJ1-2 and V is TRBV12-3 or TRBV12-4, with TRBD1 identical over 10 bases. V was clipped by 3 bases and J by 8 bases; unmatched bases: 6. The CDR3 is 14 amino acids. The DNA of the CDR3 is TGTGCCAGCAGTTTCAGACAGGGGGCAGGGGGCTACACCTTC. Amino acids: CASSFRQGAGGYTF.

This clonotype has just a few counts. The chain uses TRBV27 and TRBJ2-1; possibly TRBD2 for D (6 bases). V shed 2 bases and J shed 7 bases, with 12 bases lying between them. Germline CDR1 is MNHEY and CDR2 is SMNVEV (reference sequence). This CDR3 is built from 14 residues. DNA for the CDR3: TGTGCCAGCAGTTTAAAAGGGCGGGGAAATGAGCAGTTCTTC. Encoded protein: CASSLKGRGNEQFF.

The V and J genes are TRBV12-3 or TRBV12-4 and TRBJ2-3, with a tentative D call TRBD1 (7 bases). This CDR3 region has 15 residues. V lost 3 bases and J lost 6, with 16 bases in between. The CDR3 reads CASSFLRRGLDTQYF. Here the CDR3 DNA reads TGTGCCAGCAGTTTCCTAAGGAGGGGGCTGGATACGCAGTATTTT.